The T cell receptor (beta chain) under discussion was sequenced for a study of T cells expressing NK-cell markers. Study as a whole: One of the eight sequenced donors was seronegative, whereas the other seven were HCMV-seropositive.

Germline CDR1 and CDR2: LNHDA and SQIVND (reference sequence). This CDR3 has 13 residues. General study results and limits: One observes that, in several donors, these clonotypes were also the leading ones within the CD3+CD56-NKG2C+ fraction. Uncertainty persisted over the HCMV specificity of expanded NKG2C+ T cell clones.

As concerns this clonotype: As yet, its antigen is unknown.

TCRdb derives one entry per CDR3 protein from the 5' RACE reads, leaving out DNA. This sample's table has 500,000 or so distinct CDR3 sequences. J is TRBJ1-1 and V is TRBV19; TCRdb's assignment of TRBD1 cannot be checked, as there is no DNA. This TCR was sampled from a man younger than 30 in good health. Sequencing used blood T cells: a sorted CD56 or NKG2C T cell subset, CD4+ or CD8+ T cells, or bulk PBMC T cells (not recorded which). The CDR3 sequence is CASIPGQSTEAFF.